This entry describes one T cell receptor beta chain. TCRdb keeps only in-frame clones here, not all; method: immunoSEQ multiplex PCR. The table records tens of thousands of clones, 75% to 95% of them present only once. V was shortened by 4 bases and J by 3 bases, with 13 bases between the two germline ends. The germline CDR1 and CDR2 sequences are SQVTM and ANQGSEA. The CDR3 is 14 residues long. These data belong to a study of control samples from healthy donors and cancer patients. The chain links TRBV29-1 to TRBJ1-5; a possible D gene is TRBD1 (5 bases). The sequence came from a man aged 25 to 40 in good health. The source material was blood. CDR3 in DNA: TGCAGCGTTGCGGCAACAGGTCCCAATCAGCCCCAGCATTTT. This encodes CSVAATGPNQPQHF.